The T cell receptor beta chain described here comes from a study of T-cell reconstitution after alpha-beta-depleted transplantation in children. Unique molecular identifiers were used to barcode this TCRbeta library. Each CDR3 protein gets one entry after TCRdb re-called the PCR reads with MiXCR. The profile covers more than 85,000 distinct CDR3 sequences, with roughly 6% appearing a single time and 6.1% taken by the ten largest. There are a few counts of this clonotype. CDR1 and CDR2 (germline): LNHDA, SQIVND (reference sequence). The CDR3 extends over 15 amino acids. Trimming at V came to 6 bases and at J to 6 bases, leaving 9 bases not matched to a gene.

The chain uses TRBV19 and TRBJ2-2, with 8 bases identical to TRBD2. Here the sequenced sample was PBMCs, mostly from graft donor cells, taken 60 days after TCRalphabeta/CD19-depleted stem cell transplant. The receptor's source is a female patient aged 2-10 years who had a stem cell transplant for Fanconi anemia, so the T cells may come from the graft donor. The CDR3 reads CASSNRAGVSGELFF. CDR3 sequence (DNA): TGTGCCAGTAGCAACCGAGCGGGAGTATCCGGGGAGCTGTTTTTT.